This TCR beta chain was documented in a study of identical twins. Germline CDR1 reads MNHNS; CDR2 reads SASEGT. This CDR3 is 18 amino acids long. Unmatched junction bases numbered 7, after V lost 5 bases and J lost 0 bases. TCRdb re-called the 5' RACE reads with MiXCR, one entry per CDR3 protein. The repertoire holds approximately 890,000 distinct CDR3 sequences, with 9% to 15% as singletons. This sample also appeared in a second study, on yellow fever vaccine responses in identical twins.

The chain carries TRBV6-1 and TRBJ2-4; 13 bases align to TRBD2. Sequenced sample: PBMCs. This TCR derives from a woman aged 18-30 years in good health. In DNA, the CDR3 is TGTGCCAGCAGTCCGACTAGCGGGGGGAATCTAGCCAAAAACATTCAGTACTTC. This gives the protein CASSPTSGGNLAKNIQYF.